The table lists the clone carrying this TCR beta chain with many counts. The antigen remains unidentified. UMIs and sample barcodes were carried by the TCR alpha and TCR beta cDNA libraries that 5'RACE produced using constant-segment primers. TCRdb called the 5' RACE reads again in MiXCR, with one record for every CDR3 protein. The table has some 290,000 distinct CDR3 sequences, 15% to 20% seen once. This record belongs to a study of T-cell memory formation after mild COVID-19. Study details: For the most part, TCR clusters were specific to one donor.

Study findings and constraints: A subset of responding clones appeared in pre-infection memory, suggesting cross-reactive memory joined.

The CDR3 has 16 residues. Germline CDR1 LGHNA, CDR2 YNFKEQ. Trimming removed 0 bases from V and 6 bases from J; junction bases left unmatched: 8. The sequenced material came from PBMCs or a T cell subset sorted from them (not recorded which). The chain uses TRBV4-2 and TRBJ2-1; 7 bases align to TRBD2. This receptor was taken from a man younger than 35 who had mild COVID-19 (a few samples of this study predate the infection). Cell type and time point are not known. CDR3 region: CASSQDADGGFNEQFF. The CDR3 bases are TGTGCCAGCAGCCAAGATGCAGACGGGGGGTTCAATGAGCAGTTCTTC.